This passage covers 17 T cell receptor beta chains from one sample sequenced in a study of T-cell reconstitution after alpha-beta-depleted transplantation in children. A library of TCRbeta sequences, prepared with unique molecular identifiers, was generated. TCRdb fed the PCR reads into MiXCR, producing one record per CDR3 protein. The sample shows around 480,000 distinct CDR3 sequences, approximately 32% of them seen only once. This material consisted of PBMCs from the stem cell graft donor, taken from the stem cell graft. These receptors all come from a human donor who donated a stem cell graft to a child with aplastic anemia.

This clonotype was detected only a few times. V is TRBV9 and J is TRBJ2-2; D is unclear. The CDR3 is 14 amino acids. Germline CDR1 is SGDLS and CDR2 is YYNGEE. Trimming took off 7 bases at V and 0 bases at J, with 10 bases between the two ends. The CDR3 loop reads CASSWQANTGELFF. The CDR3 DNA sequence: TGTGCCAGCTCCTGGCAGGCGAACACCGGGGAGCTGTTTTTT. Filled out from reference TRBV9 and TRBJ2-2, the complete variable domain reads DSGVTQTPKHLITATGQRVTLRCSPRSGDLSVYWYQQSLDQGLQFLIQYYNGEERAKGNILERFSAQQFPDLHSELNLSSLELGDSALYFCASSWQANTGELFFGEGSRLTVL.

This clonotype was seen more than once but under ten times. The V gene is TRBV12-3 or TRBV12-4, the J gene TRBJ2-3, with 8 bases that match TRBD2. V was pared by 6 bases and J by 2 bases, with 16 bases of the junction left unmatched. The CDR3 runs 18 residues. CDR3 sequence: CASSEGNSGLGLTDTQYF. CDR3 DNA: TGTGCCAGCAGCGAGGGGAATTCGGGACTAGGGCTCACAGATACGCAGTATTTT.

This clonotype appeared a few times. This chain links TRBV6-1 with TRBJ2-7, with D possibly TRBD2 on 6 matching bases. The CDR3 is made up of 15 amino acids. Per the germline V gene, CDR1 is MNHNS and CDR2 is SASEGT. Trimming took off 6 bases at V and 5 bases at J, with 20 bases between the two ends. CDR3: CASRLGASDLHEQYV. DNA of the CDR3: TGTGCCAGCAGGCTGGGAGCTAGCGACCTCCACGAGCAGTACGTC.

This clonotype was seen a few times. This chain connects TRBV21-1 to TRBJ2-3; TRBD2, the table's D call, was not compared with the DNA. TRBV21-1 represents a pseudogene. This CDR3 region has 11 residues. The CDR3 reads CASAGTDTQYF. The CDR3 bases are TGTGCCAGCGCGGGAACAGATACGCAGTATTTT.

This clonotype was seen a handful of times. The V and J genes are TRBV29-1 and TRBJ2-7; 10 nucleotides match TRBD1. Trimming cost V 3 bases and J 2 bases; bases outside gene matches: 7. Germline CDR1 SQVTM, CDR2 ANQGSEA. CDR3 length equals 15 residues. CDR3 nucleotide sequence: TGCAGCGTTGAGGTGCCGGGACAGGGGACCTACGAGCAGTACTTC. Translated, it gives CSVEVPGQGTYEQYF.

In this sample, this clonotype turned up a few times. The genes are TRBV5-5 and TRBJ2-2; D remains unclear. The CDR3 is 14 residues long. Germline V gene lookup returns CDR1 SGHKS and CDR2 YYEKEE (reference sequence). Between the trimmed V and J ends, which lost 0 bases and 5 bases, there was a span of 8 bases. As DNA, the CDR3 is TGTGCCAGCAGCTTGGAATCCCGAACCGGGGAGCTGTTTTTT. Its protein is CASSLESRTGELFF.

This chain uses TRBV11-1 with TRBJ1-3; TRBD1 might be the D (6 bases). The CDR3 consists of 18 residues. Trimming removed 5 bases from V and 0 bases from J, with 20 bases in between. Germline CDR1 reads SGHAT; CDR2 reads FQDESV (reference sequence). The CDR3 region has the DNA TGTGCCAGCAGCCGAACTCCCGTGGGGGCCCGCTCTGGAAACACCATATATTTT. Its translation is CASSRTPVGARSGNTIYF.

The chain combines TRBV7-2 with TRBJ2-7; D may match TRBD1 or TRBD2 (5 bases each). CDR3 length equals 15 residues. CDR1 and CDR2 from the germline V gene are SGHTA and FQGNSA. The V and J ends lost 5 bases and 1 base respectively, with 15 bases between them. CDR3 amino acids: CASSLWDLGSYEQYF. The CDR3 DNA is TGTGCCAGCAGCCTATGGGACCTGGGGTCCTACGAGCAGTACTTC.

This rearrangement joins TRBV6-2 or TRBV6-3 to TRBJ2-1; D uncertain. Germline-derived CDR1 and CDR2 are MNHEY and SVGEGT. The V end was cut by 8 bases, the J end by 0 bases, with 11 bases between. This CDR3 has 14 residues. In DNA, the CDR3 is TGTGCCAGCTCACCCAGCACCTCCTACAATGAGCAGTTCTTC. Encoded protein: CASSPSTSYNEQFF.

The chain carries TRBV6-8 and TRBJ2-7; D may be TRBD1 or TRBD2 (5 bases each). There are 18 residues in the CDR3. Between the trimmed V and J ends, which lost 7 bases and 4 bases, there was a span of 29 bases. CDR1 and CDR2 (germline): MNHGY, SAAAGT. This CDR3 reads CASNILIGAGVGFYEQYV. The CDR3 bases are TGTGCCAGCAACATCCTTATCGGGGCTGGAGTGGGATTTTACGAGCAGTACGTC.

This clonotype has a handful of counts. This chain connects TRBV6-1 to TRBJ1-5, with TRBD1 identical over 9 bases. The CDR3 extends over 14 amino acids. Germline CDR1 reads MNHNS; CDR2 reads SASEGT. The junction had 5 bases not matched to a gene; V was cut back by 6 bases and J by 5 bases. The CDR3 protein is CASRADRGHQPQHF. The DNA of the CDR3 is TGTGCCAGCAGGGCGGACAGGGGTCATCAGCCCCAGCATTTT.

The chain uses TRBV15 and TRBJ1-1, with D perhaps TRBD1 (5 bases). The CDR3 runs to 15 residues. Trimming pared 1 base from V and 11 bases from J, leaving 20 bases between. Germline V gene sequence: CDR1 LNHNV, CDR2 YYDKDF (reference sequence). CDR3: CATSRGGVTSRSAFF. The CDR3 DNA sequence: TGTGCCACCAGCAGAGGGGGGGTCACCTCTCGCAGCGCTTTCTTT.

This clonotype has just a few counts. This rearrangement joins TRBV12-3 or TRBV12-4 to TRBJ1-6; no reliable D call. Trimming pared 3 bases from V and 9 bases from J, leaving 15 bases between. The CDR3 extends over 15 amino acids. CDR3 protein: CASSLWLSTGSPLHF. The CDR3 nucleotides are TGTGCCAGCAGTTTGTGGCTGTCGACGGGTTCACCCCTCCACTTT.

The table lists this clonotype with a few counts. This chain links TRBV15 with TRBJ2-1; 7 nucleotides align to TRBD2. The length of the CDR3 is 16 residues. The junction had 11 bases not matched to a gene; V was cut back by 8 bases and J by 1 base. Germline V CDR1 and CDR2: LNHNV, YYDKDF (reference sequence). CDR3 amino acids: CATLQVGRSSYNEQFF. The CDR3 DNA reads as TGTGCCACCCTGCAGGTCGGGAGGAGTTCCTACAATGAGCAGTTCTTC.

In its sample, this clonotype was seen many times. The V gene is TRBV29-1, the J gene TRBJ2-1, with 9 positions matching TRBD2. This CDR3 is 17 amino acids long. Per the germline V gene, CDR1 is SQVTM and CDR2 is ANQGSEA. J lost 0 bases, V lost 7 bases, and 13 bases had no gene match. The CDR3 region has the DNA TGCAGCGCCCGTATTAGCGGGAGCCAACCCTCCTACAATGAGCAGTTCTTC. This gives the protein CSARISGSQPSYNEQFF.

The chain joins TRBV20-1 to TRBJ2-2; no definite D call. V gave up 5 bases and J gave up 3 bases, with 16 bases separating them. Germline V lookup: CDR1 DFQATT, CDR2 SNEGSKA (reference sequence). CDR3 size: 15 residues. The CDR3 bases are TGCAGTGCTCAAGCTAGTTTTGTGTACACCGGGGAGCTGTTTTTT. Translated: CSAQASFVYTGELFF.

This clonotype came up a few times. The chain has TRBV12-3 or TRBV12-4 and TRBJ2-1, with 7 nucleotides matching TRBD1. The CDR3 has 16 amino acids. The V gene end was trimmed by 6 bases and the J gene end by 2 bases; junction bases not matched to a gene: 10. CDR3 coding DNA: TGTGCCAGCAGGGAACAGGGGCGAGGCCCCTACAATGAGCAGTTCTTC. Translated: CASREQGRGPYNEQFF.